This T cell receptor (beta chain) was identified in a study of CD8 T cells in ankylosing spondylitis. General observations from the study: As reported, disease-linked clones showed significant enrichment in matched ankylosing spondylitis synovial fluid. A TCR beta motif of several highly homologous variants appeared characteristic of ankylosing spondylitis blood.

V was trimmed by 7 bases and J by 4 bases, leaving 17 bases between them. The CDR3 covers 15 residues. Details on this clonotype: Its specificity is not known.

TCRdb called the 5' RACE reads again in MiXCR, with one record for every CDR3 protein. The data hold around 390,000 distinct CDR3 sequences, with 20% to 25% observed a single time. The sample comprised blood, either unsorted or a sorted T cell fraction (not recorded which). V and J are TRBV12-3 or TRBV12-4 and TRBJ1-5; TRBD1 is a possible D gene (6 bases). The clonotype was recovered from a male donor with ankylosing spondylitis. CDR3 coding DNA: TGTGCCAGCACCTTCTCCCGAAGGGGGAATCAGCCCCAGCATTTT. It is translated as CASTFSRRGNQPQHF.